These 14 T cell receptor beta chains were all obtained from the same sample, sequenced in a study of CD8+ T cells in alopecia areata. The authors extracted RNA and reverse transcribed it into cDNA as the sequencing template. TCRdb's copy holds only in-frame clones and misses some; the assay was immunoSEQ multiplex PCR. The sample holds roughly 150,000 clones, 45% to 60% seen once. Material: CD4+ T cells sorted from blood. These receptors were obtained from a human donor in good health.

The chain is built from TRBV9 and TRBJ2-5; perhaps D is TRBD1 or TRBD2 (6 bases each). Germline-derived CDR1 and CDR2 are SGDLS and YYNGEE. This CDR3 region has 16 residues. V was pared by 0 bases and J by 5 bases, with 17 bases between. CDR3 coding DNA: TGTGCCAGCAGCGTAGGCCGGGGGCCACCCCAGGAGACCCAGTACTTC. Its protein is CASSVGRGPPQETQYF. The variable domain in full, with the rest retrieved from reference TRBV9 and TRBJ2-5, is DSGVTQTPKHLITATGQRVTLRCSPRSGDLSVYWYQQSLDQGLQFLIQYYNGEERAKGNILERFSAQQFPDLHSELNLSSLELGDSALYFCASSVGRGPPQETQYFGPGTRLLVL.

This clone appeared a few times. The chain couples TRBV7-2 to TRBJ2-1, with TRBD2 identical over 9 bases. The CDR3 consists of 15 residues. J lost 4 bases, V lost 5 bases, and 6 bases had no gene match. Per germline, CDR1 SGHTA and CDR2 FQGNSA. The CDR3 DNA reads TGTGCCAGCAGCGCCGATAGCGGGAGATACAATGAGCAGTTCTTC. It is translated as CASSADSGRYNEQFF.

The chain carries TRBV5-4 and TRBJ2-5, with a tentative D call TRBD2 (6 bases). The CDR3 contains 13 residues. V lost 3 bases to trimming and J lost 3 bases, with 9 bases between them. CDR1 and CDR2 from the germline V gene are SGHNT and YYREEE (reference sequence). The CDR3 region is CASSSGLEETQYF. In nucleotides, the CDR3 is TGTGCCAGCAGCTCGGGACTGGAAGAGACCCAGTACTTC.

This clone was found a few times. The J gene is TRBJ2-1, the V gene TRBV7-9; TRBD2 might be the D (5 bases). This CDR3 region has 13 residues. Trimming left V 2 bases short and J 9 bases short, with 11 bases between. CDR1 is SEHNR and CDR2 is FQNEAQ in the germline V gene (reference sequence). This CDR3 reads CASSLFRDPEQFF. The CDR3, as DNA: TGTGCCAGCAGCTTATTCCGGGATCCTGAGCAGTTCTTC.

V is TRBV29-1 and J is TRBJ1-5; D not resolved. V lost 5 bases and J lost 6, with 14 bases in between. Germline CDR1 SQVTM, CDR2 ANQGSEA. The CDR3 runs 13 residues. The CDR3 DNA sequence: TGCAGCGTTACGTGGGCACTGGGTCAGCCCCAGCATTTT. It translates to CSVTWALGQPQHF.

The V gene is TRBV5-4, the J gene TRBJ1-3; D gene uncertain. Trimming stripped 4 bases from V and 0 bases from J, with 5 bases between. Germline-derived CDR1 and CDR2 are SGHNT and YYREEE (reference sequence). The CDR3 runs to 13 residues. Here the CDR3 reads CASSVDSGNTIYF. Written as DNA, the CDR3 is TGTGCCAGCAGCGTCGACTCTGGAAACACCATATATTTT.

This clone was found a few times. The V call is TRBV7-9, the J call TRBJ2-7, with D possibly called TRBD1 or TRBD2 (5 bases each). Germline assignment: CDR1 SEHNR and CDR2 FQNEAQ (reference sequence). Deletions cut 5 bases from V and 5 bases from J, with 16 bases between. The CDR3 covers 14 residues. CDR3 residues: CASSVTRGWDEQYF. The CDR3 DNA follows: TGTGCCAGCAGCGTCACGAGGGGTTGGGACGAGCAGTACTTC.

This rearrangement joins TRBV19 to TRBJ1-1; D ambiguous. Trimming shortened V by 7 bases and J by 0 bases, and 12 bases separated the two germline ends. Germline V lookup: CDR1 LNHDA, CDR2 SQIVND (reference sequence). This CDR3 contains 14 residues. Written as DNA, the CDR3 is TGTGCCAGTATGCGTCTTACCATGAACACTGAAGCTTTCTTT. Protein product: CASMRLTMNTEAFF.

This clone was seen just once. DNA for the CDR3: TGTGCCAGCAGCACGACTAGCGGGAGGGCCGGCACAGATACGCAGTATTTT. It translates to CASSTTSGRAGTDTQYF. The J gene is TRBJ2-3, the V gene TRBV25-1; 14 bases line up with TRBD2. The CDR3 covers 17 residues. Germline trimming cut 6 bases from V and 1 base from J; bases unmatched to any gene: 6. The germline CDR1 and CDR2 sequences are MGHDK and SYGVNS.

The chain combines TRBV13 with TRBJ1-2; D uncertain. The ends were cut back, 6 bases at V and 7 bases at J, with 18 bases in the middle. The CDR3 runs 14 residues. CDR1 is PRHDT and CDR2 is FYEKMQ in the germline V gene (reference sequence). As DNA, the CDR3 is TGTGCCAGCAGAAACTACCGCCGTAGTGGTGGCTACACCTTC. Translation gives CASRNYRRSGGYTF. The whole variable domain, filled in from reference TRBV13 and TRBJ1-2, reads AAGVIQSPRHLIKEKRETATLKCYPIPRHDTVYWYQQGPGQDPQFLISFYEKMQSDKGSIPDRFSAQQFSDYHSELNMSSLELGDSALYFCASRNYRRSGGYTFGSGTRLTVV.

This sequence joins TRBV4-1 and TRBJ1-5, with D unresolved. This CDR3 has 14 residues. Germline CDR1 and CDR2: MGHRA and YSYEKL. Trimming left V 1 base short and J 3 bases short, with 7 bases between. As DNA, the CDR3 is TGCGCCAGCAGCCAAGGGGAAATCAATCAGCCCCAGCATTTT. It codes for CASSQGEINQPQHF.

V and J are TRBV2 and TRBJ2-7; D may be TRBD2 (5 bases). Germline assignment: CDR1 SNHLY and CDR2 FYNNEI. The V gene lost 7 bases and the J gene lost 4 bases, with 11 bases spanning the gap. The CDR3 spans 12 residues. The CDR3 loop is CASTWETYEQYF. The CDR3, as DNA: TGTGCCAGCACTTGGGAGACATACGAGCAGTACTTC.

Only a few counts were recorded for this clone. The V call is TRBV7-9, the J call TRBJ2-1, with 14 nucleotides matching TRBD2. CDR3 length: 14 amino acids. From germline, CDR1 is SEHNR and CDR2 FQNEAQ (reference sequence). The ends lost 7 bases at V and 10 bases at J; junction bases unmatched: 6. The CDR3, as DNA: TGTGCCAGCATGACTAGCGGGAGGGCCGGAGAGCAGTTCTTC. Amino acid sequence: CASMTSGRAGEQFF.

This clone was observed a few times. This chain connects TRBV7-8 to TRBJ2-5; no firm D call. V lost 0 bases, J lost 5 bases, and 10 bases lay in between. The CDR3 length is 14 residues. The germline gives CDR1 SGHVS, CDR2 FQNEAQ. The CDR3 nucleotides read TGTGCCAGCAGCTTAGCGCGACTTCCCGAGACCCAGTACTTC. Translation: CASSLARLPETQYF.